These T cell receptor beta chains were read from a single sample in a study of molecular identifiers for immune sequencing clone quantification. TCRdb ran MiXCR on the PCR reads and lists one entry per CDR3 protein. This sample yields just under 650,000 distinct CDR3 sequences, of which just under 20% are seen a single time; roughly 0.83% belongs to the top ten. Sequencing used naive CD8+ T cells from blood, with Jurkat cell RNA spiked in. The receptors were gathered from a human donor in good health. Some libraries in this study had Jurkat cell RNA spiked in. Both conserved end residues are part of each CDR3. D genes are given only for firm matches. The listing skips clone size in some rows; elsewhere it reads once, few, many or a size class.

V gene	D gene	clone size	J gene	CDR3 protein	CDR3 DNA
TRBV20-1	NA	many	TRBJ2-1	CSAREGVGQGRVVVYNEQFF	TGCAGTGCTAGAGAAGGGGTGGGGCAGGGTAGAGTCGTGGTATACAATGAGCAGTTCTTC
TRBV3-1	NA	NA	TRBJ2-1	CASSAGGLPYNEQFF	TGTGCCAGCAGCGCAGGCGGCCTCCCCTACAATGAGCAGTTCTTC
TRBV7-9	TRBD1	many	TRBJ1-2	CASSSSTDRPDYGYTF	TGTGCCAGCAGCTCATCCACGGACAGGCCAGACTATGGCTACACCTTC
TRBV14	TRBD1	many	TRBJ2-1	CASSQNRGYNEQFF	TGTGCCAGCAGCCAGAACAGGGGCTACAATGAGCAGTTCTTC
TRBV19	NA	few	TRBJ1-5	CATQQSRSANQPQHF	TGTGCCACCCAACAATCCCGGAGTGCCAATCAGCCCCAGCATTTT
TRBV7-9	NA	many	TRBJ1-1	CASSQTTRRDTEAFF	TGTGCCAGCAGCCAAACGACCAGAAGGGACACTGAAGCTTTCTTT
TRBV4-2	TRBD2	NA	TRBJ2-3	CASGLPTSGSVTDTQYF	TGTGCCAGCGGCCTTCCGACTAGCGGGAGTGTTACGGATACGCAGTATTTT
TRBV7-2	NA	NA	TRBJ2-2	CASSLDFVGIGELFF	TGTGCCAGCAGCTTAGATTTTGTCGGGATCGGGGAGCTGTTTTTT
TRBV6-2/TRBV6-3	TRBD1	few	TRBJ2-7	CASSYTIPTRQGYSYEQYF	TGTGCCAGCAGTTACACGATACCAACTCGACAGGGTTACTCCTACGAGCAGTACTTC
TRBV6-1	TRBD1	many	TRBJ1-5	CASRTGRGNQPQHF	TGTGCCAGCAGGACAGGGAGAGGCAATCAGCCCCAGCATTTT
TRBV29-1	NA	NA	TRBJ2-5	CSVEGARQQRETQYF	TGCAGCGTTGAGGGGGCTAGGCAACAGCGGGAGACCCAGTACTTC
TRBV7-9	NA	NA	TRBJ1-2	CASSLIAQIYGYTF	TGTGCCAGCAGCTTAATTGCGCAGATTTATGGCTACACCTTC
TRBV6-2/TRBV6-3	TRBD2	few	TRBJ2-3	CASSYGMSVGLADTDTQYF	TGTGCCAGCAGTTACGGGATGTCCGTGGGACTAGCGGACACAGATACGCAGTATTTT
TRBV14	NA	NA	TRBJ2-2	CASSQESGPGELFF	TGTGCCAGCAGCCAAGAATCAGGGCCCGGGGAGCTGTTTTTT
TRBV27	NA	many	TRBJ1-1	CASSLGGGHTEAFF	TGTGCCAGCAGTTTGGGAGGCGGGCACACTGAAGCTTTCTTT
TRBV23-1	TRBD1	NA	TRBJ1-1	CASSQNGTGGERTEAFF	TGCGCCAGCAGTCAAAATGGGACAGGGGGCGAAAGAACTGAAGCTTTCTTT
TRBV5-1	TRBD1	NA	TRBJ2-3	CASTPGTGNTDTQYF	TGCGCCAGCACCCCTGGGACAGGGAACACAGATACGCAGTATTTT
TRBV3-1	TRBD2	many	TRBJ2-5	CASSQRSGGQETQYF	TGTGCCAGCAGCCAACGGAGCGGGGGCCAAGAGACCCAGTACTTC
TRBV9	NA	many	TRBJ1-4	CASSVAGEKLFF	TGTGCCAGCAGCGTAGCGGGTGAAAAACTGTTTTTT
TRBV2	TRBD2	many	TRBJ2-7	CASRRLAEARSFEYF	TGTGCCAGCAGGCGACTAGCGGAGGCCCGTTCGTTCGAGTACTTC
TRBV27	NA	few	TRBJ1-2	CASSLAPPWGIYGYTF	TGTGCCAGCAGTTTAGCCCCTCCGTGGGGTATTTATGGCTACACCTTC
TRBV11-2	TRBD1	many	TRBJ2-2	CASSPDLTGTRTGELFF	TGTGCCAGCAGCCCAGACCTGACAGGGACGAGGACCGGGGAGCTGTTTTTT
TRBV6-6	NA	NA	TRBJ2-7	CASSSTHGEQYF	TGTGCCAGCAGCTCCACGCACGGCGAGCAGTACTTC
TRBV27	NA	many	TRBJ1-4	CASSFGDHHEKLFF	TGTGCCAGCAGTTTTGGAGACCATCACGAAAAACTGTTTTTT
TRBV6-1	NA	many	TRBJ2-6	CASSEEKGPSSGANVLTF	TGTGCCAGCAGTGAAGAGAAGGGGCCGAGCTCTGGGGCCAACGTCCTGACTTTC
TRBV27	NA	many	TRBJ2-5	CASSFYRQETQYF	TGTGCCAGCAGTTTTTACAGACAAGAGACCCAGTACTTC
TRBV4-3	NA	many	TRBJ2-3	CASSQDLVRASRDTQYF	TGCGCCAGCAGCCAAGATCTGGTCAGGGCCTCCAGGGATACGCAGTATTTT
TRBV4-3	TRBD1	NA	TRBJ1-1	CASSQDVNRGRNTEAFF	TGCGCCAGCAGCCAAGACGTGAACAGGGGGCGCAACACTGAAGCTTTCTTT
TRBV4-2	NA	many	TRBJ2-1	CASSQDQVAPSNEQFF	TGTGCCAGCAGCCAAGATCAGGTAGCGCCCAGTAATGAGCAGTTCTTC
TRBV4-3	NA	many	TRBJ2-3	CASSQDSLDTNTQYF	TGCGCCAGCAGCCAAGATAGCTTGGACACCAATACGCAGTATTTT
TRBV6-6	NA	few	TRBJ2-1	CASQKEGAGIEQFF	TGTGCCAGTCAGAAGGAGGGGGCCGGGATTGAGCAGTTCTTC
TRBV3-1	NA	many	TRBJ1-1	CASSLILEGGDGVNTEAFF	TGTGCCAGCAGCCTCATACTAGAGGGGGGGGATGGCGTGAACACTGAAGCTTTCTTT
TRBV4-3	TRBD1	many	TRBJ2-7	CASSQGYQGAHEQYF	TGCGCCAGCAGCCAAGGGTACCAGGGGGCCCACGAGCAGTACTTC
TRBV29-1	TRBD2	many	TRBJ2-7	CSVPGTSTSEQYF	TGCAGCGTTCCCGGGACTAGCACGTCCGAGCAGTACTTC
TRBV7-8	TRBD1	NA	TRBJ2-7	CASSFPGQGVNEQYF	TGTGCCAGCAGCTTCCCGGGACAGGGCGTGAACGAGCAGTACTTC
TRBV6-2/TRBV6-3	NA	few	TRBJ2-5	CASSYSSGIQETQYF	TGTGCCAGCAGTTACTCGTCGGGGATACAAGAGACCCAGTACTTC
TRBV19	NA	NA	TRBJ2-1	CASSRGLPNNEQFF	TGTGCCAGTAGTCGTGGACTACCTAACAATGAGCAGTTCTTC
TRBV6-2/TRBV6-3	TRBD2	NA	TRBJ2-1	CASSYSRDGLAGGSSYNEQFF	TGTGCCAGCAGTTACTCTCGTGACGGACTAGCGGGGGGGAGCTCCTACAATGAGCAGTTCTTC
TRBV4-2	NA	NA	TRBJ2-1	CASSQHAGGGYNEQFF	TGTGCCAGCAGCCAGCACGCTGGGGGAGGTTACAATGAGCAGTTCTTC
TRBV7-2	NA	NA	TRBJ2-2	CASSIWAEDGELFF	TGTGCCAGCAGCATCTGGGCGGAGGACGGGGAGCTGTTTTTT
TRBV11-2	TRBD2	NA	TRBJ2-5	CASSYRTSGQETQYF	TGTGCCAGCAGCTATAGGACTAGCGGACAAGAGACCCAGTACTTC
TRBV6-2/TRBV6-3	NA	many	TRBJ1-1	CASRWTENTEAFF	TGTGCCAGCAGATGGACGGAGAACACTGAAGCTTTCTTT
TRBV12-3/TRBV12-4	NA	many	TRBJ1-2	CASSLGFAGYGYTF	TGTGCCAGCAGTTTAGGTTTTGCGGGGTATGGCTACACCTTC
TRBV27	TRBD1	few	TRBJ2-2	CASSPEGQDRTGELFF	TGTGCCAGCAGCCCTGAAGGACAGGATCGCACCGGGGAGCTGTTTTTT
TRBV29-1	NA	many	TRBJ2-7	CSVVTGLAYEQYF	TGCAGCGTCGTAACAGGGTTGGCCTACGAGCAGTACTTC
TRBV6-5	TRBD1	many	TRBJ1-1	CASSRSGGRFTEAFF	TGTGCCAGCAGTCGATCAGGGGGACGCTTTACTGAAGCTTTCTTT